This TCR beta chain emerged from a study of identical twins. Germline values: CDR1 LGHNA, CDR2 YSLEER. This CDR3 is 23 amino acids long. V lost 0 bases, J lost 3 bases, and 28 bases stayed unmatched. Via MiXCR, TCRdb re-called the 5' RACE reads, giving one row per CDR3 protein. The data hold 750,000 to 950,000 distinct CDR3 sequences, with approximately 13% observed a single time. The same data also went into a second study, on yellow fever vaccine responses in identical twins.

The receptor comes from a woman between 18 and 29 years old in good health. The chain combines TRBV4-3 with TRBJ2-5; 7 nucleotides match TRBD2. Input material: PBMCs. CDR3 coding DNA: TGCGCCAGCAGCCAAGATGTTTTTCCCAGCCTGGGGAGGGTGGATGAGGGAGAAGAGACCCAGTACTTC. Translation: CASSQDVFPSLGRVDEGEETQYF.